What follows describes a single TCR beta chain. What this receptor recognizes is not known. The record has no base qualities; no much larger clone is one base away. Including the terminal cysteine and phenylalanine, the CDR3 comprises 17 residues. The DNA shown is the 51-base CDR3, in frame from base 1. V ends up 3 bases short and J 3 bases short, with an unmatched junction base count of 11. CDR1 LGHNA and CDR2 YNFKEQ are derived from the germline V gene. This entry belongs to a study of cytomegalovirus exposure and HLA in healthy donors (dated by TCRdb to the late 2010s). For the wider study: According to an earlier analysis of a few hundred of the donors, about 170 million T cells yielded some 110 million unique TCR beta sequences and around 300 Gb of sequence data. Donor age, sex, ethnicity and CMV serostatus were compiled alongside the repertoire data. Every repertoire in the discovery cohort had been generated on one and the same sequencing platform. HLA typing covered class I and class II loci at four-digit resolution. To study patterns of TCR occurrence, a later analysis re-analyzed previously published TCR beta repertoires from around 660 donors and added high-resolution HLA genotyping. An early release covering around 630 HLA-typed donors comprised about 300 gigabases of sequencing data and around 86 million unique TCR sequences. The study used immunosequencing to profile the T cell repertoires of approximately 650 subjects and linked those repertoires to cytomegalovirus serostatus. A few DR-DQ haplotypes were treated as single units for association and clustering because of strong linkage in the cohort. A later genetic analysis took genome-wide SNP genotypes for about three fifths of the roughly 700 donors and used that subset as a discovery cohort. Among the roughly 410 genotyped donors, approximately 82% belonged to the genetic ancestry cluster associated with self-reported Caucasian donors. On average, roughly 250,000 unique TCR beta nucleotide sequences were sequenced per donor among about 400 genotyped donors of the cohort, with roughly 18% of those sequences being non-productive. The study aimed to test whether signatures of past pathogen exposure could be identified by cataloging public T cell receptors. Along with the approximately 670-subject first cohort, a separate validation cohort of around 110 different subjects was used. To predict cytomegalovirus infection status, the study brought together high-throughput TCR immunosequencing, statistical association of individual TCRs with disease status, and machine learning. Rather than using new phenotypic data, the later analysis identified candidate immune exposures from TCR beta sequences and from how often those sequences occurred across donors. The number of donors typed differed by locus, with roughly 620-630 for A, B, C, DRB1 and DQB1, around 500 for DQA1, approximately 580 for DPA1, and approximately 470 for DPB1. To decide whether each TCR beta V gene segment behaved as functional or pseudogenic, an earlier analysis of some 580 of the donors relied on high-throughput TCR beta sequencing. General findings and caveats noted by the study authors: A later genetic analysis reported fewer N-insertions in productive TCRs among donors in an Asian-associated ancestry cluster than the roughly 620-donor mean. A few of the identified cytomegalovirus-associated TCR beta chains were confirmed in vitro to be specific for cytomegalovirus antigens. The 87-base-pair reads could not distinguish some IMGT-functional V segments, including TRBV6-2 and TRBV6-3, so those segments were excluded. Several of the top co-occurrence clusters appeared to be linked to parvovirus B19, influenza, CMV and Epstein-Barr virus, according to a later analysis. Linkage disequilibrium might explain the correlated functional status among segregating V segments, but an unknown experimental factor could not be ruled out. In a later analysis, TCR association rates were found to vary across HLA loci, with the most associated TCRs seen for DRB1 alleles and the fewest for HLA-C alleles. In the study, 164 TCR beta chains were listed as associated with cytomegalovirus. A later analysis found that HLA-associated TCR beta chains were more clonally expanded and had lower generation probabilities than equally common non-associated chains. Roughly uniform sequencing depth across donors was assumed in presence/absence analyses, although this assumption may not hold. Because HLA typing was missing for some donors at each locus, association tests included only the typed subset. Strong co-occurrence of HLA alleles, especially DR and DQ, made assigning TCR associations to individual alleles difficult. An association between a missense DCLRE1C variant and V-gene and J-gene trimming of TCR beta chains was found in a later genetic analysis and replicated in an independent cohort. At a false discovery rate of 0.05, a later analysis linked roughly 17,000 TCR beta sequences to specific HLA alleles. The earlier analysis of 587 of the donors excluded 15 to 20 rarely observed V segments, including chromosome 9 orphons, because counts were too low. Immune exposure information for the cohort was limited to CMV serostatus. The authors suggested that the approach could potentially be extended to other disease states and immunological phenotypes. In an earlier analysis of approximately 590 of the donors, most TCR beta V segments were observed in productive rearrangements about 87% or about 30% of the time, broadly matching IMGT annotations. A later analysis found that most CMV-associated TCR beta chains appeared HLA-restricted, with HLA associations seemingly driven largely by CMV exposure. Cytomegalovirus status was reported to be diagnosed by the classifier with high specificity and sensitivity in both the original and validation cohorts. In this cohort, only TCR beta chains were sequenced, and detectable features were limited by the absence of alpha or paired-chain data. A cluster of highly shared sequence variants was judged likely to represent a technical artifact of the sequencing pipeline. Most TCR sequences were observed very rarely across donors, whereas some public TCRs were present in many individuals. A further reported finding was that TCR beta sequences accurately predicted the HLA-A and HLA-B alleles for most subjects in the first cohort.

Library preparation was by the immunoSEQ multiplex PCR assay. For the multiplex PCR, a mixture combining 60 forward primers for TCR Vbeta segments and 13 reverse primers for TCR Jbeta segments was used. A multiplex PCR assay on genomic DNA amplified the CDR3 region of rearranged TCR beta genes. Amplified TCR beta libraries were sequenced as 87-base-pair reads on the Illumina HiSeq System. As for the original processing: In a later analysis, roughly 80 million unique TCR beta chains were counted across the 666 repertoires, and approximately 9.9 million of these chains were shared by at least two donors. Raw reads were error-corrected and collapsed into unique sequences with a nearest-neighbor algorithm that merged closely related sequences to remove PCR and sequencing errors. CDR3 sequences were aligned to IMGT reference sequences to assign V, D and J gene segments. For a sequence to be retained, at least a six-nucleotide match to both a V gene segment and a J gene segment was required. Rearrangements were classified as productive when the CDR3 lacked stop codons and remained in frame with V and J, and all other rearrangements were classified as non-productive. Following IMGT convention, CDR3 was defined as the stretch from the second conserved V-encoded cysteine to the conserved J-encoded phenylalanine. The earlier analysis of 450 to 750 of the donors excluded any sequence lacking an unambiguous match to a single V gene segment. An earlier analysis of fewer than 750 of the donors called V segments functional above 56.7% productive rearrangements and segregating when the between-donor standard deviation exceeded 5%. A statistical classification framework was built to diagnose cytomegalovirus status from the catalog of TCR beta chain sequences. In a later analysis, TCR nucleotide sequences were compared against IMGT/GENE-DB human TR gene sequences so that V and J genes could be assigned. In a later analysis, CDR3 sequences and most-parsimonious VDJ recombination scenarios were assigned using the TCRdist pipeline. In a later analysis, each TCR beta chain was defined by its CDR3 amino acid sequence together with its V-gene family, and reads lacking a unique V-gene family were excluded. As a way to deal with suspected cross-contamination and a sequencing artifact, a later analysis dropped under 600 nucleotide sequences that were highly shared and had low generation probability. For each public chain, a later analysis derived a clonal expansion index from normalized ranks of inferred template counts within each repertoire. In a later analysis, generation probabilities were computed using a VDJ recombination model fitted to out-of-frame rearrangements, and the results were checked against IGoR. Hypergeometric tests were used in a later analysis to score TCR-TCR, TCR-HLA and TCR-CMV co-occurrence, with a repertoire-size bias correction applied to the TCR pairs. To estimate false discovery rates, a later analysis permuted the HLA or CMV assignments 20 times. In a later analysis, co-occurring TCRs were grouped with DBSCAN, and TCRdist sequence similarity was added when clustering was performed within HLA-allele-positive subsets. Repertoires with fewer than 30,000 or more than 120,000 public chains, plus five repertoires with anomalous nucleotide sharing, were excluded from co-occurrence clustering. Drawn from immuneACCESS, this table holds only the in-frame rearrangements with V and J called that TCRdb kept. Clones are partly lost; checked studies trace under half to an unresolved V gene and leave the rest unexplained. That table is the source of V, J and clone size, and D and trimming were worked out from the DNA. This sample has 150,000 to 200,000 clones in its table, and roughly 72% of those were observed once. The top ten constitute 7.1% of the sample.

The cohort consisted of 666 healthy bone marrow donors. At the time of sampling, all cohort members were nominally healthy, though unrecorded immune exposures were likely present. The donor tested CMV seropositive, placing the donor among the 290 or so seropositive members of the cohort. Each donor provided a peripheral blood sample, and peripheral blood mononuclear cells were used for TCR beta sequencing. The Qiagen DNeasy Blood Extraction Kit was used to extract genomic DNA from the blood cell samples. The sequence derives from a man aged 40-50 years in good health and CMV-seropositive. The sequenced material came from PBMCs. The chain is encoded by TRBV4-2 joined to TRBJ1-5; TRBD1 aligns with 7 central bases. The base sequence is TGTGCCAGCAGCCAGAGGGGGCAGGGTGTTTCCAATCAGCCCCAGCATTTT. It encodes CASSQRGQGVSNQPQHF.